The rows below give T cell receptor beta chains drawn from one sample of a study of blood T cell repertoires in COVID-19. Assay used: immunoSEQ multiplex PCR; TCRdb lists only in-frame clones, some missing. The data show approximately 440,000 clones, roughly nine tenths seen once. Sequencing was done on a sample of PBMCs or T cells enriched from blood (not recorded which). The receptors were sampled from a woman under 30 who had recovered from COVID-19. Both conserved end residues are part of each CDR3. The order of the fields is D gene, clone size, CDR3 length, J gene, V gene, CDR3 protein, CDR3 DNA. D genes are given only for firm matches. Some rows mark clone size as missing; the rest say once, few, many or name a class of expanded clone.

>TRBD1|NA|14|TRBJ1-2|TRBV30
CAWSLSRGLGGYTF
TGTGCCTGGAGTCTATCCAGGGGGTTGGGCGGCTACACCTTC
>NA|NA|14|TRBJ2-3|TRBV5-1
CASSSQTSTDTQYF
TGCGCCAGCAGTTCTCAGACTAGCACAGATACGCAGTATTTT
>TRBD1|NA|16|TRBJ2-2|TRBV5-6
CASSSDRGWSSGELFF
TGTGCCAGCAGCTCCGACAGGGGGTGGTCTTCCGGGGAGCTGTTTTTT
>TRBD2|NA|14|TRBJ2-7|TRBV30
CAWSGAGVGYEQYF
TGTGCCTGGAGTGGCGCGGGGGTAGGATACGAGCAGTACTTC
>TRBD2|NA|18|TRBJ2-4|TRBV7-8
CASSLIWRRGDSENIQYF
TGTGCCAGCAGCCTCATTTGGCGGCGGGGGGATAGTGAAAACATTCAGTACTTC
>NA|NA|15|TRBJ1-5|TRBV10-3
CAISGGLGLNQPQHF
TGTGCCATCAGTGGGGGACTAGGGCTCAATCAGCCCCAGCATTTT
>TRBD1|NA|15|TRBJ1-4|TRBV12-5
CASGSPGQGGEKLFF
TGTGCTAGTGGTTCCCCGGGACAGGGAGGTGAAAAACTGTTTTTT
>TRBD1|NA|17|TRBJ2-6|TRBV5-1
CASNPGQGKTGANVLTF
TGCGCCAGCAATCCGGGACAGGGGAAAACTGGGGCCAACGTCCTGACTTTC
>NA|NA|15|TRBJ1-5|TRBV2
CASSEAWGVGQPQHF
TGTGCCAGCAGTGAAGCATGGGGGGTCGGTCAGCCCCAGCATTTT
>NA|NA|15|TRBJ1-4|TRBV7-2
CASSSGGLTNEKLFF
TGTGCCAGCAGCTCGGGGGGATTAACTAATGAAAAACTGTTTTTT
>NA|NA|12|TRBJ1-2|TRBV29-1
CSVEVTTYGYTF
TGCAGCGTTGAAGTAACGACATATGGCTACACCTTC
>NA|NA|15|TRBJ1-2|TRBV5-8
CASSLNRDPNYGYTF
TGTGCCAGCAGCTTGAACAGGGACCCTAACTATGGCTACACCTTC
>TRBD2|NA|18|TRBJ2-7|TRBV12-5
CASGLVPLGLAGKYEQYF
TGTGCTAGTGGTTTGGTACCCCTGGGACTAGCGGGGAAGTACGAGCAGTACTTC
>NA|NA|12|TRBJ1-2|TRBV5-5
CASRDGLYGYTF
TGTGCCAGCAGGGACGGACTCTATGGCTACACCTTC
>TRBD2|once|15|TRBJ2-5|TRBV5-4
CASSLAAGGQETQYF
TGTGCCAGCAGCTTGGCAGCGGGGGGCCAAGAGACCCAGTACTTC
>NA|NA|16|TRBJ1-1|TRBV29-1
CSVSKYIGAENTEAFF
TGCAGCGTGAGTAAGTATATTGGGGCAGAGAACACTGAAGCTTTCTTT
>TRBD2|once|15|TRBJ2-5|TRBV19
CASSYGGGGQETQYF
TGTGCCAGTAGTTATGGCGGGGGGGGCCAAGAGACCCAGTACTTC
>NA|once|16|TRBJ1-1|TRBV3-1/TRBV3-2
CASSQVADSRNTEAFF
TGTGCCAGCAGCCAAGTGGCGGACTCTCGGAACACTGAAGCTTTCTTT
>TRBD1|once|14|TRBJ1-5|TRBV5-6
CASSHTGVNQPQHF
TGTGCCAGCAGCCATACAGGGGTCAATCAGCCCCAGCATTTT
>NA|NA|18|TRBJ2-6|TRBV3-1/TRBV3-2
CASSQITGDSSGANVLTF
TGTGCCAGCAGCCAAATTACGGGGGACTCTTCTGGGGCCAACGTCCTGACTTTC
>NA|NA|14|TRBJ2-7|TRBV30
CAWSVGIRAGEQYF
TGTGCCTGGAGTGTTGGTATCAGGGCTGGAGAGCAGTACTTC
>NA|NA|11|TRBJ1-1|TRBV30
CAWSPVTEAFF
TGTGCCTGGAGCCCCGTCACTGAAGCTTTCTTT
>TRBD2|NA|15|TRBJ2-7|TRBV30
CAWKKGGWTHYEQYF
TGTGCCTGGAAGAAGGGAGGGTGGACACACTACGAGCAGTACTTC
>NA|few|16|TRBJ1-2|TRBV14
CASSQDRYGRSDGYTF
TGTGCCAGCAGCCAAGATAGGTATGGCAGGTCTGATGGCTACACCTTC
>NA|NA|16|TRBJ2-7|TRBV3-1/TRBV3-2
CASNNLRTEPPYEQYF
TGTGCCAGCAACAACCTACGGACAGAACCTCCCTACGAGCAGTACTTC
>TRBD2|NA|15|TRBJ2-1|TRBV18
CASSHGLAGIGEQFF
TGTGCCAGCTCCCACGGACTAGCGGGGATAGGTGAGCAGTTCTTC
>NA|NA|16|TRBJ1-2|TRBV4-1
CASSQLWASSNYGYTF
TGCGCCAGCAGCCAACTATGGGCCAGCTCTAACTATGGCTACACCTTC
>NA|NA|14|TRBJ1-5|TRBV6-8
CASSYKGPRQPQHF
TGTGCCAGCAGTTACAAGGGGCCGAGGCAGCCCCAGCATTTT
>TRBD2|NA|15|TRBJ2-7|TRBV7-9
CASSLFSSGGYEQYF
TGTGCCAGCAGCTTATTTTCTAGCGGGGGTTACGAGCAGTACTTC
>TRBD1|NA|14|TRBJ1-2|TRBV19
CASRRSGTEYGYTF
TGTGCCAGTAGGCGCTCCGGGACAGAATATGGCTACACCTTC
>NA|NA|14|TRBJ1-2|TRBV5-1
CASRLVLGSGGYTF
TGCGCCAGCAGGCTCGTTCTCGGTTCAGGAGGCTACACCTTC
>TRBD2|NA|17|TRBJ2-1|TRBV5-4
CATPGLAGAAGENEQFF
TGTGCCACCCCGGGACTAGCGGGGGCCGCCGGGGAAAATGAGCAGTTCTTC
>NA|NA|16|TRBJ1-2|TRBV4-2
CASSQDGGELNYGYTF
TGTGCCAGCAGCCAAGATGGGGGGGAATTGAACTATGGCTACACCTTC